This TCR beta chain was identified in a study of shared clonotypes between healthy human individuals. CDR1 is MDHEN, CDR2 SYDVKM, per germline. V was clipped by 3 bases and J by 10 bases, with 15 bases between them. The CDR3 is 14 amino acids. Profiled with immunoSEQ multiplex PCR; TCRdb holds only in-frame clones, not every one. The sample contains roughly 2,500,000 clones, roughly 93% of which appear only once. The sequence was collected from a man between 18 and 29 years old in good health. Some clones in this sample may be carry-over from other donors' samples. V gene TRBV28 combines with J gene TRBJ1-4; no clear D gene. Material: naive CD4+ T cells from PBMCs. Subset noted: CD45RA+ positively selected. This CDR3 is CASSFYAGHGKLFF. In DNA form, the CDR3 reads TGTGCCAGCAGTTTTTACGCCGGCCATGGAAAACTGTTTTTT.